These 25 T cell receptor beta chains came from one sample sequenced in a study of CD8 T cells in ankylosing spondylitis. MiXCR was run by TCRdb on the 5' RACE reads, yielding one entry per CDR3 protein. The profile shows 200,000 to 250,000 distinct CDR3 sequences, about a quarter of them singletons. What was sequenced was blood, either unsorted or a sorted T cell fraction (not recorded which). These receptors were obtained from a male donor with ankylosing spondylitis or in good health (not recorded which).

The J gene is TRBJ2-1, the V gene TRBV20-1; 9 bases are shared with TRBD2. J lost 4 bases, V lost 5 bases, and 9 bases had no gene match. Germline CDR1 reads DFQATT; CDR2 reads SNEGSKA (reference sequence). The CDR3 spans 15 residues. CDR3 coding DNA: TGCAGTGCTCCCGGGCTAGCGGGAATATACAATGAGCAGTTCTTC. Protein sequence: CSAPGLAGIYNEQFF.

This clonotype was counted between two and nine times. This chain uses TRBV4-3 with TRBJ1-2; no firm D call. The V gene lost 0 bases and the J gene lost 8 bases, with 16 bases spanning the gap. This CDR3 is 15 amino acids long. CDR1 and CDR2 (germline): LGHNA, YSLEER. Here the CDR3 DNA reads TGCGCCAGCAGCCAAGAGCAAGCGAGGGCGAGCGGCTACACCTTC. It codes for CASSQEQARASGYTF.

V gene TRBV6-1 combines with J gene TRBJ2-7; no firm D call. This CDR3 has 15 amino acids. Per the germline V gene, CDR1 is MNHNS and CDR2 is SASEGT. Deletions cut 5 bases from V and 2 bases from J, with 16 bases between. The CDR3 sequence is CASSQTFTAPYEQYF. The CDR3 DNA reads TGTGCCAGCAGTCAGACCTTTACAGCACCCTACGAGCAGTACTTC.

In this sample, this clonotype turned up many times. CDR3 amino acids: CATRAGFQETQYF. CDR3 DNA sequence: TGTGCCACCAGAGCGGGATTTCAAGAGACCCAGTACTTC. V usage is TRBV7-2 and J usage is TRBJ2-5; 7 bases fit TRBD2. Germline values: CDR1 SGHTA, CDR2 FQGNSA. CDR3 length equals 13 residues. After removal of 10 bases from V and 2 bases from J, the junction contained 7 bases not matched to a gene. Based on the CDR3 plus reference TRBV7-2 and TRBJ2-5, the full variable domain is GAGVSQSPSNKVTEKGKDVELRCDPISGHTALYWYRQSLGQGLEFLIYFQGNSAPDKSGLPSDRFSAERTGGSVSTLTIQRTQQEDSAVYLCATRAGFQETQYFGPGTRLLVL.

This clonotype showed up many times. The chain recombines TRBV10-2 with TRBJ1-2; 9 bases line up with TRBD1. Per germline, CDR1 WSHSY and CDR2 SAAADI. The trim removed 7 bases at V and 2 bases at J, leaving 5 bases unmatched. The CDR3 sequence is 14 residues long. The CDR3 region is CASNPGQGNYGYTF. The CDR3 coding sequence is TGCGCCAGCAATCCCGGACAGGGGAACTATGGCTACACCTTC.

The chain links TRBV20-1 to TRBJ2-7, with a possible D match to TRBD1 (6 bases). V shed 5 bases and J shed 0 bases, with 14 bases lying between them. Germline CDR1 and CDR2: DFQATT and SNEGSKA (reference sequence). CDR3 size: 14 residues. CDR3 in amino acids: CSAHLVQGSYEQYF. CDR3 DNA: TGCAGTGCTCATCTTGTACAGGGCTCCTACGAGCAGTACTTC.

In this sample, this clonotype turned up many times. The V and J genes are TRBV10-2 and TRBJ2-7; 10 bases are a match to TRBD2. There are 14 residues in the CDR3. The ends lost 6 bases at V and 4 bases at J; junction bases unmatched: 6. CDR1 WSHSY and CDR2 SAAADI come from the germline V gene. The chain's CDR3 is CASRSSGSAYEQYF. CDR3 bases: TGCGCCAGCAGATCTAGCGGGAGTGCTTACGAGCAGTACTTC.

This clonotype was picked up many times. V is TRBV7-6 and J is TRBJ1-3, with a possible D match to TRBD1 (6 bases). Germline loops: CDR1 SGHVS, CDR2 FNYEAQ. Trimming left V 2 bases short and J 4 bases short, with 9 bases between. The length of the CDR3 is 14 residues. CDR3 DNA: TGTGCCAGCAGCTTAACAGGGCAAGGAAACACCATATATTTT. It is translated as CASSLTGQGNTIYF.

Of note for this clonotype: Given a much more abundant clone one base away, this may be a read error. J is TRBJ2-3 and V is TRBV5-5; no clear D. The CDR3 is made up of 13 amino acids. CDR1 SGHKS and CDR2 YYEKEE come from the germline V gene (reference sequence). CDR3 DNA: TGTGCCAGCAGTCCTCTTAGCACAGTTACGCAGTATTTT. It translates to CASSPLSTVTQYF. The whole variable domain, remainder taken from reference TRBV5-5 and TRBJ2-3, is DAGVTQSPTHLIKTRGQQVTLRCSPISGHKSVSWYQQVLGQGPQFIFQYYEKEERGRGNFPDRFSARQFPNYSSELNVNALLLGDSALYLCASSPLSTVTQYFGPGTRLTVL.

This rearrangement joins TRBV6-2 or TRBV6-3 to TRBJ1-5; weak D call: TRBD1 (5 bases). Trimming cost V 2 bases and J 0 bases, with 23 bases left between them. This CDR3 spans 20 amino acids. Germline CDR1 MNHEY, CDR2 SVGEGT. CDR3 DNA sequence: TGTGCCAGCAGTTACCATCAGGGTACGTCCCCCCGAAATAGCAATCAGCCCCAGCATTTT. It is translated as CASSYHQGTSPRNSNQPQHF.

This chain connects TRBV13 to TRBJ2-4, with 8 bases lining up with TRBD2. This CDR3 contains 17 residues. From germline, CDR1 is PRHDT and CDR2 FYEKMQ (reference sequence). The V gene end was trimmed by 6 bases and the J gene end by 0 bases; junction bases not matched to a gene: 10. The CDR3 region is CASSPGGAPLAKNIQYF. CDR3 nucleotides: TGTGCCAGCAGTCCCGGGGGGGCCCCGCTAGCCAAAAACATTCAGTACTTC.

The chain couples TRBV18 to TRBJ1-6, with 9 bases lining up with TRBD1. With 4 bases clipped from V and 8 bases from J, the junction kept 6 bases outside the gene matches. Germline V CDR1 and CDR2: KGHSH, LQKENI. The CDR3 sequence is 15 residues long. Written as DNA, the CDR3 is TGTGCCAGCTCACTTGGACAGGGGTCGGATTCACCCCTCCACTTT. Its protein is CASSLGQGSDSPLHF.

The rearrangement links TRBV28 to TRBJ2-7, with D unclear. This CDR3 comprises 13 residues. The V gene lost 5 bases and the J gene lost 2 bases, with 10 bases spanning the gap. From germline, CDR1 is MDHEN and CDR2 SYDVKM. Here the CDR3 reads CASSRRNAYEQYF. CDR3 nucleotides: TGTGCCAGCAGTAGGCGGAACGCCTACGAGCAGTACTTC.

The CDR3, as DNA: TGCGCCAGCAGCCAAGAATGGGGGATGGCCTATAGCAATCAGCCCCAGCATTTT. This codes for CASSQEWGMAYSNQPQHF. The V call is TRBV4-1, the J call TRBJ1-5, with D maybe TRBD1 (5 bases). V was clipped by 0 bases and J by 0 bases, with 15 bases between them. The germline V gene has CDR1 MGHRA and CDR2 YSYEKL. The CDR3 contains 18 residues.

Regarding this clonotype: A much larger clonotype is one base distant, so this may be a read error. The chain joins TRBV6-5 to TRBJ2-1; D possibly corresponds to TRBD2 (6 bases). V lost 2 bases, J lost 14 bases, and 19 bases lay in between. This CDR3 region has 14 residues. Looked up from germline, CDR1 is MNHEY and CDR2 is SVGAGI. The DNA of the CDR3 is TGTGCCAGCAGTTACGGGGACTTGTTGGCCGAGGAGTTCTTC. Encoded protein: CASSYGDLLAEEFF.

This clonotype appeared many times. The CDR3, as DNA: TGTGCCAGCAGTTTGTGGGGCGGGAGAGTTCATGAGCAGTTCTTC. It translates to CASSLWGGRVHEQFF. The rearrangement joins TRBV11-1 to TRBJ2-1; TRBD2 agrees at 7 bases. Germline CDR1 and CDR2: SGHAT and FQDESV (reference sequence). V lost 6 bases and J lost 8; bases outside the gene matches: 13. The CDR3 contains 15 residues.

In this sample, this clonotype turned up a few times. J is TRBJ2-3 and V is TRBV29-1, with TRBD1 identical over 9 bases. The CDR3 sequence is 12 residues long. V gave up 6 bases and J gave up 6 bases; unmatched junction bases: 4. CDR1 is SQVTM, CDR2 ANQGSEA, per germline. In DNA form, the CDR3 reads TGCAGCGTCGAGGACAGGGGTGATACGCAGTATTTT. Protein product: CSVEDRGDTQYF.

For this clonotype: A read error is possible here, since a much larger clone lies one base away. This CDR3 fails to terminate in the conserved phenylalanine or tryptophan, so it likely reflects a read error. The CDR3 DNA sequence: TGTGCCAGCAGTTTACAGGTGAGGACTGAAGCTTTCTCT. Translated, it gives CASSLQVRTEAFS. V and J are TRBV12-3 or TRBV12-4 and TRBJ1-1; D call uncertain. The CDR3 totals 13 residues. Between the trimmed V and J ends, which lost 2 bases and 5 bases, there was a span of 9 bases.

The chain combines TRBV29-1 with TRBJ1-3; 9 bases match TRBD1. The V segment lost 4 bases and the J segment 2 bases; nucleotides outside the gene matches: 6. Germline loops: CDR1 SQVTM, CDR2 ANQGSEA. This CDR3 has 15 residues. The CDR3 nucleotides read TGCAGCGTTGCTCCGGGACAGGGCCCTGGAAACACCATATATTTT. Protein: CSVAPGQGPGNTIYF.

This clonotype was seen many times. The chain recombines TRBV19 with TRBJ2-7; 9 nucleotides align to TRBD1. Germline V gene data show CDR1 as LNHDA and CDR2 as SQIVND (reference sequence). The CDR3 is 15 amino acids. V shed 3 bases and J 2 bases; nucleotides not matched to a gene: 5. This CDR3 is CASSIRTGEAYEQYF. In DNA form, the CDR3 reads TGTGCCAGTAGTATCCGGACAGGGGAGGCCTACGAGCAGTACTTC.

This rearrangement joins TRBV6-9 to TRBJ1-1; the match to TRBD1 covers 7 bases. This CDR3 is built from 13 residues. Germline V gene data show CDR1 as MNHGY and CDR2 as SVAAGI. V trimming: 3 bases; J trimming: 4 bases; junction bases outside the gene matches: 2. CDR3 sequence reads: CASSYRGGTEAFF. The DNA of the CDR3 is TGTGCCAGCAGTTACAGGGGGGGCACTGAAGCTTTCTTT.

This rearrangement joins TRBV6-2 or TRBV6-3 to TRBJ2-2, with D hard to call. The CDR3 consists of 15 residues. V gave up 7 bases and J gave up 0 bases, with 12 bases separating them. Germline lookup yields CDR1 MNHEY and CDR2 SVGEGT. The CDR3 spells CASTLRWSNTGELFF. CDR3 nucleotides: TGTGCCAGCACCCTACGATGGTCGAACACCGGGGAGCTGTTTTTT.

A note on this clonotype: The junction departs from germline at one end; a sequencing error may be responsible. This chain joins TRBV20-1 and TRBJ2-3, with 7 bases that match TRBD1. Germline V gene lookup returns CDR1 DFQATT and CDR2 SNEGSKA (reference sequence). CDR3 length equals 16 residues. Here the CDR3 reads CSATHPRDRGTGTQYF. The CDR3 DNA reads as TGCAGTGCTACCCACCCCAGGGACAGAGGCACAGGTACGCAGTATTTT.

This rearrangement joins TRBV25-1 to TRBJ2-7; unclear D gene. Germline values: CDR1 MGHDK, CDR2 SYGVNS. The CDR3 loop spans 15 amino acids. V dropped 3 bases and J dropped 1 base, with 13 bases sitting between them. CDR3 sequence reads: CASSDDRLGSYEQYF. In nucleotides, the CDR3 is TGTGCCAGCAGTGATGATCGGTTAGGGTCCTACGAGCAGTACTTC.

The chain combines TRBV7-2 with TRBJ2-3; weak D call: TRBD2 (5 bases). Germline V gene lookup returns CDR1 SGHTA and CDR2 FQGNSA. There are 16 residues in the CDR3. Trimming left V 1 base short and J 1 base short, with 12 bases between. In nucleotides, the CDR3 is TGTGCCAGCAGCTTAGGCGGGCAGCCAGGCACAGATACGCAGTATTTT. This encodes CASSLGGQPGTDTQYF.